Each of the 29 T cell receptor beta chains below was sequenced from the same sample in a study of Ad26.COV2.S vaccination and SARS-CoV-2 variants. Treatment here: about 20 received Ad26.COV2.S at low or high dose, single or two shots; about 5 received placebo; per-sample allocation not given. Collection of the samples took place on day 63 after the first injection of vaccine or placebo. The assay was immunoSEQ multiplex PCR, and TCRdb's table has in-frame clones only and misses some. The top ten clones hold nearly 1.5% of a sample with hundreds of thousands of clones, 80% to 90% of them seen once. Source: peripheral blood, taken in a trial of Ad26.COV2.S vaccine versus placebo. The receptors stem from a person between 18 and 65 years old who received the Ad26.COV2.S COVID-19 vaccine or a placebo.

The chain links TRBV7-9 to TRBJ2-6; D is unresolved. Looked up from germline, CDR1 is SEHNR and CDR2 is FQNEAQ (reference sequence). V lost 6 bases to trimming and J lost 2 bases, with 11 bases between them. CDR3 size: 15 residues. The CDR3 nucleotides are TGTGCCAGCAGTTTCAACGAGGCTGGGGCCAACGTCCTGACTTTC. It is translated as CASSFNEAGANVLTF.

This clone was seen just once. The genes are TRBV3-1 (or the pseudogene TRBV3-2) and TRBJ2-5; 8 positions match TRBD2. With 6 bases clipped from V and 5 bases from J, the junction kept 11 bases outside the gene matches. The CDR3 sequence is 15 residues long. The germline gives CDR1 LGHDT, CDR2 YNNKEL (reference sequence). CDR3 sequence: CASRRNGGARETQYF. For the CDR3, the DNA is TGTGCCAGCAGACGTAACGGGGGGGCTCGTGAGACCCAGTACTTC.

This chain links TRBV2 with TRBJ2-1; 9 bases match TRBD1. The CDR3 is 15 amino acids. The trim removed 6 bases at V and 2 bases at J, leaving 5 bases unmatched. The germline gives CDR1 SNHLY, CDR2 FYNNEI. DNA for the CDR3: TGTGCCAGCAGCGAGGACAGGGGAACCTACAATGAGCAGTTCTTC. This codes for CASSEDRGTYNEQFF.

V usage is TRBV11-2 and J usage is TRBJ2-7, with 10 bases aligning to TRBD2. V was pared by 5 bases and J by 1 base, with 5 bases of the junction left unmatched. The CDR3 extends over 15 amino acids. Germline CDR1 SGHAT, CDR2 FQNNGV. The CDR3 protein is CASSLPSGGSYEQYF. CDR3 in DNA: TGTGCCAGCAGCCTCCCTAGCGGGGGATCCTACGAGCAGTACTTC.

This chain joins TRBV6-5 and TRBJ2-5; 10 nucleotides align to TRBD2. Germline CDR1 reads MNHEY; CDR2 reads SVGAGI. The CDR3 loop spans 15 amino acids. Trimming at V came to 7 bases and at J to 2 bases, leaving 7 bases not matched to a gene. The DNA of the CDR3 is TGTGCCAGCATCTCCGGGACTAGCGAGCAAGAGACCCAGTACTTC. As protein: CASISGTSEQETQYF.

A few counts support this clone. This rearrangement joins TRBV6-5 to TRBJ1-2, with TRBD1 as a possible D gene (6 bases). Germline CDR1 is MNHEY and CDR2 is SVGAGI. Trimming left V 6 bases short and J 4 bases short, with 18 bases between. The CDR3 totals 15 residues. The CDR3 reads CASRFQGRISYGYTF. CDR3 nucleotide sequence: TGTGCCAGCAGATTTCAGGGGAGAATCTCCTATGGCTACACCTTC.

A single count supports this clone. This sequence joins TRBV5-1 and TRBJ2-1; 10 bases match TRBD2. Trimming cost V 3 bases and J 3 bases; bases outside gene matches: 6. The CDR3 is made up of 16 amino acids. Germline CDR1 and CDR2: SGHRS and YFSETQ. CDR3 in amino acids: CASSSTGTSVYNEQFF. The CDR3 coding sequence is TGCGCCAGCAGCTCGACCGGGACTAGCGTCTACAATGAGCAGTTCTTC.

The chain joins TRBV6-2 or TRBV6-3 to TRBJ1-2; D remains unclear. Germline CDR1 reads MNHEY; CDR2 reads SVGEGT. This CDR3 has 14 amino acids. Trimming pared 6 bases from V and 4 bases from J, leaving 15 bases between. CDR3 protein: CASSLLATSYGYTF. The CDR3 bases are TGTGCCAGCAGCCTCCTGGCTACTAGCTATGGCTACACCTTC.

V usage is TRBV5-6 and J usage is TRBJ1-5; 9 bases align to TRBD1. Per germline, CDR1 SGHDT and CDR2 YYEEEE. The CDR3 has 13 residues. Trimming at V came to 4 bases and at J to 5 bases, leaving 1 base not matched to a gene. The CDR3 spells CASSRTGDQPQHF. Here the CDR3 DNA reads TGTGCCAGCAGCCGGACAGGGGATCAGCCCCAGCATTTT.

J is TRBJ2-5 and V is TRBV27; D is perhaps TRBD1 (6 bases). This CDR3 has 16 amino acids. Germline V CDR1 and CDR2: MNHEY, SMNVEV (reference sequence). Deletions cut 2 bases from V and 4 bases from J, with 17 bases between. The CDR3 loop reads CASSLAGDGIRETQYF. DNA for the CDR3: TGTGCCAGCAGTTTAGCAGGGGACGGGATTAGAGAGACCCAGTACTTC.

The chain employs TRBV4-3 and TRBJ1-6; 9 nucleotides match TRBD1. V was clipped by 4 bases and J by 6 bases; unmatched bases: 4. The CDR3 spans 15 residues. Germline-derived CDR1 and CDR2 are LGHNA and YSLEER. CDR3 sequence (DNA): TGCGCCAGCAGCCTGGGACAGGGCTTTAATTCACCCCTCCACTTT. It specifies CASSLGQGFNSPLHF.

The chain carries TRBV12-1 and TRBJ2-2; the D segment call TRBD1 is taken from the table without a DNA check. TRBV12-1 is designated a pseudogene. This CDR3 contains 19 residues. CDR3 residues: CASSSNPPHDRECTGELFF. The CDR3 DNA reads TGTGCCAGCAGCTCCAACCCCCCACACGACAGGGAATGCACCGGGGAGCTGTTTTTT.

The chain joins TRBV29-1 to TRBJ1-1; the D is unclear. CDR3 length equals 13 residues. Trimming took 4 bases from V and 0 from J, leaving 9 bases between them. CDR1 is SQVTM and CDR2 is ANQGSEA in the germline V gene. CDR3 coding DNA: TGCAGCGTTGTGGCAGGTCTGAACACTGAAGCTTTCTTT. The encoded protein is CSVVAGLNTEAFF.

The chain joins TRBV6-5 to TRBJ2-2; no clear D gene. This CDR3 comprises 14 residues. Germline V gene data show CDR1 as MNHEY and CDR2 as SVGAGI. The V and J ends lost 3 bases and 7 bases respectively, with 12 bases between them. In DNA, the CDR3 is TGTGCCAGCAGTTATGACCGGGCGGACGGGGAGCTGTTTTTT. Translation gives CASSYDRADGELFF.

The table lists this clone with a count of one. The same CDR3 can be traced to other DNA sequences in this sample. V is TRBV7-2 and J is TRBJ2-1, with D unclear. CDR1 and CDR2 (germline): SGHTA, FQGNSA. The V and J ends lost 1 base and 0 bases respectively, with 7 bases between them. The CDR3 has 15 amino acids. The DNA of the CDR3 is TGTGCCAGCAGCTTAGAAAGGAGCTCCTACAATGAGCAGTTCTTC. Translating gives CASSLERSSYNEQFF.

In its sample, this clone was seen once. V usage is TRBV6-2 or TRBV6-3 and J usage is TRBJ2-4; 10 bases agree with TRBD2. Germline values: CDR1 MNHEY, CDR2 SVGEGT. The trim removed 6 bases at V and 8 bases at J, leaving 7 bases unmatched. The CDR3 runs to 14 residues. This CDR3 reads CASSTSGTYDIQYF. CDR3 nucleotide sequence: TGTGCCAGCAGCACTAGCGGGACCTATGACATTCAGTACTTC.

The chain links TRBV27 to TRBJ2-3; D ambiguous. Trimming took 4 bases from V and 5 from J, leaving 16 bases between them. The CDR3 is 15 amino acids. CDR1 is MNHEY, CDR2 SMNVEV, per germline (reference sequence). CDR3 bases: TGTGCCAGCAGTTCCCCGTCCCTTAACGGAGATACGCAGTATTTT. Protein: CASSSPSLNGDTQYF.

This chain connects TRBV19 to TRBJ1-1; 8 bases line up with TRBD1. Germline CDR1 and CDR2: LNHDA and SQIVND (reference sequence). The CDR3 loop spans 15 amino acids. V lost 6 bases to trimming and J lost 2 bases; unmatched junction nucleotides: 8. The chain's CDR3 is CASRFQDRENTEAFF. The CDR3, as DNA: TGTGCCAGTAGGTTCCAGGACAGGGAAAACACTGAAGCTTTCTTT.

J is TRBJ2-5 and V is TRBV7-2, with 9 bases lining up with TRBD2. This CDR3 spans 16 amino acids. V gave up 5 bases and J gave up 4 bases; unmatched junction bases: 11. Germline V gene data show CDR1 as SGHTA and CDR2 as FQGNSA. The CDR3 sequence is CASSPSGGRGRETQYF. In nucleotides, the CDR3 is TGTGCCAGCAGCCCCTCAGGCGGGAGGGGTCGAGAGACCCAGTACTTC.

The chain has TRBV5-6 and TRBJ1-5; D call uncertain. The length of the CDR3 is 15 residues. With 0 bases removed from V and 0 bases from J, the gap between germline ends came to 7 bases. CDR1 is SGHDT, CDR2 YYEEEE, per germline. The CDR3 region has the DNA TGTGCCAGCAGCTTGGGTTCTCATAGCAATCAGCCCCAGCATTTT. It is translated as CASSLGSHSNQPQHF.

This clone was seen once. CDR3 in amino acids: CASSRTSAGSTDTQYF. Here the CDR3 DNA reads TGTGCCAGCAGCCGGACTAGCGCAGGATCCACAGATACGCAGTATTTT. This sequence joins TRBV7-9 and TRBJ2-3, with 9 positions matching TRBD2. The CDR3 has 16 residues. With 5 bases clipped from V and 2 bases from J, the junction kept 8 bases outside the gene matches. Germline V lookup: CDR1 SEHNR, CDR2 FQNEAQ (reference sequence).

The J gene is TRBJ2-3, the V gene TRBV3-1 (or the pseudogene TRBV3-2); 9 nucleotides agree with TRBD2. With 1 base clipped from V and 1 base from J, the junction kept 3 bases outside the gene matches. There are 16 residues in the CDR3. Germline assignment: CDR1 LGHDT and CDR2 YNNKEL (reference sequence). The chain's CDR3 is CASSQVAGEGTDTQYF. The CDR3 coding sequence is TGTGCCAGCAGCCAAGTAGCGGGAGAGGGCACAGATACGCAGTATTTT.

Note on this clone: Sequence at one end of the junction differs from germline and may be a read error. The rearrangement links TRBV5-1 to TRBJ2-7; D may be TRBD1 (5 bases). Germline CDR1 is SGHRS and CDR2 is YFSETQ. The CDR3 is 13 residues long. CDR3: CASSLEGPYQQYF. CDR3 bases: TGCGCCAGCAGCTTGGAGGGGCCCTACCAGCAGTACTTC.

The chain joins TRBV20-1 to TRBJ2-5; TRBD2 matches at 11 bases. The CDR3 has 16 amino acids. Germline lookup yields CDR1 DFQATT and CDR2 SNEGSKA (reference sequence). Trimming removed 3 bases from V and 7 bases from J; junction bases left unmatched: 13. CDR3 DNA sequence: TGCAGTGCTAGTAGGGTGACTAGCGGGGATCTTTGGACCCAGTACTTC. It specifies CSASRVTSGDLWTQYF.

The rearrangement joins TRBV9 to TRBJ2-7, with D perhaps given as TRBD1 or TRBD2 (5 bases each). V was trimmed by 3 bases and J by 3 bases, leaving 10 bases between them. The CDR3 length is 13 residues. Germline assignment: CDR1 SGDLS and CDR2 YYNGEE. DNA of the CDR3: TGTGCCAGCAGCGCCGGGACCTACTACGAGCAGTACTTC. Protein: CASSAGTYYEQYF. Together with reference TRBV9 and TRBJ2-7, the CDR3 gives the full variable domain: DSGVTQTPKHLITATGQRVTLRCSPRSGDLSVYWYQQSLDQGLQFLIQYYNGEERAKGNILERFSAQQFPDLHSELNLSSLELGDSALYFCASSAGTYYEQYFGPGTRLTVT.

The chain links TRBV5-5 to TRBJ1-1; weak D call: TRBD1 (5 bases). Trimming left V 4 bases short and J 3 bases short, with 16 bases between. Germline loops: CDR1 SGHKS, CDR2 YYEKEE (reference sequence). This CDR3 has 15 residues. The CDR3, as DNA: TGTGCCAGCAGCCTGATCCAGGGTTTGGACACTGAAGCTTTCTTT. It codes for CASSLIQGLDTEAFF.

The chain joins TRBV18 to TRBJ1-1; possible D gene TRBD1, 6 bases. Trimming pared 6 bases from V and 2 bases from J, leaving 10 bases between. CDR1 and CDR2 from the germline V gene are KGHSH and LQKENI. The CDR3 is 13 amino acids. CDR3 nucleotides: TGTGCCAGCTCGCGGACAGCTAACACTGAAGCTTTCTTT. Protein: CASSRTANTEAFF.

This clone was observed a handful of times. The chain employs TRBV18 and TRBJ2-2; TRBD1 agrees at 7 bases. V dropped 2 bases and J dropped 4; count of bases not matched to a gene: 7. Germline V gene lookup returns CDR1 KGHSH and CDR2 LQKENI. There are 16 residues in the CDR3. CDR3 sequence reads: CASSPIQGPGTGELFF. In DNA, the CDR3 is TGTGCCAGCTCACCAATACAGGGGCCGGGCACCGGGGAGCTGTTTTTT.

This chain joins TRBV6-5 and TRBJ2-1, with TRBD1 matching 7 bases. V gave up 0 bases and J gave up 6 bases; unmatched junction bases: 8. Germline V CDR1 and CDR2: MNHEY, SVGAGI. The CDR3 runs to 16 residues. The DNA of the CDR3 is TGTGCCAGCAGTTACTCACAGGGGCCCCCGGGCAATGAGCAGTTCTTC. Translated, it gives CASSYSQGPPGNEQFF.